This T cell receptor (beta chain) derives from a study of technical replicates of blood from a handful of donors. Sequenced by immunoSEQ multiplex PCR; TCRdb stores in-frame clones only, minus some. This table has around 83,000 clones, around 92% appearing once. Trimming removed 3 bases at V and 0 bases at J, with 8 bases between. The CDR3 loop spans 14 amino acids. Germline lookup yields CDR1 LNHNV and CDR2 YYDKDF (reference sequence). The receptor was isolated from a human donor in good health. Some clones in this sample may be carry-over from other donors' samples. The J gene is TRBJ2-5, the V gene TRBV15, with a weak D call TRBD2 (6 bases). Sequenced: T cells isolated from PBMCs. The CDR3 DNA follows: TGTGCCACCAGCAGGAAGCGGGACCAAGAGACCCAGTACTTC. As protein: CATSRKRDQETQYF.